In this sample, the clone carrying this T cell receptor beta chain turned up once. No antigen is known for it. These data come from a study of shared clonotypes between healthy human individuals. Turning to the study itself: The cohort had two women and three men, ages 18 to 49. CD8 memory received one plate per donor, CD8 naive two, CD4 memory three and CD4 naive three.

Study findings and constraints: With few donors, the genetic and exposure-history diversity represented was limited. Only blood was sampled; tissue repertoires likely differ.

Clones were read by immunoSEQ multiplex PCR, and TCRdb kept only the in-frame ones, dropping some. This sample yields over 1.4 million clones, of which approximately 96% are seen a single time; roughly 1.2% belongs to the top ten. Germline V gene lookup returns CDR1 SEHNR and CDR2 FQNEAQ (reference sequence). CDR3 length equals 17 residues. V dropped 0 bases and J dropped 7; count of bases not matched to a gene: 11. This TCR was sampled from a man aged 25 to 45 in good health. This sequence joins TRBV7-9 and TRBJ2-1, with 8 bases identical to TRBD1. Input material: naive CD4+ T cells sorted from blood. Subset specified: CD45RA+ positively selected. In nucleotides, the CDR3 is TGTGCCAGCAGCTTAGCCTCCGGGACAGGTATTGGGAATGAGCAGTTCTTC. This codes for CASSLASGTGIGNEQFF.